This T cell receptor (beta chain) came from a study of T cell repertoires in cytomegalovirus infection. This clonotype was seen at least ten times. The target antigen is unknown. The study, taken as a whole, reports: CMV-specific HLA-C-restricted TCR beta clonotypes dominated the ex vivo response.

The CDR3 has 15 amino acids. V was trimmed by 1 base and J by 6 bases, leaving 13 bases between them. Germline CDR1 is SGHVS and CDR2 is FQNEAQ. Each CDR3 protein is one row after TCRdb ran MiXCR on the reads. This table holds roughly 730,000 distinct CDR3 sequences, around a third found once. The sequence was obtained from a human donor in good health (CMV status not recorded). Some clones in this sample may be carry-over from other donors' samples. The rearrangement uses TRBV7-8 and TRBJ1-5, with D perhaps TRBD1 (6 bases). The sequences come from cultured PBMCs, collected from culture after CMV antigen stimulation. Here the CDR3 DNA reads TGTGCCAGCAGCTTAGAGGTAACGACAGGTCAGCCCCAGCATTTT. Residues: CASSLEVTTGQPQHF.